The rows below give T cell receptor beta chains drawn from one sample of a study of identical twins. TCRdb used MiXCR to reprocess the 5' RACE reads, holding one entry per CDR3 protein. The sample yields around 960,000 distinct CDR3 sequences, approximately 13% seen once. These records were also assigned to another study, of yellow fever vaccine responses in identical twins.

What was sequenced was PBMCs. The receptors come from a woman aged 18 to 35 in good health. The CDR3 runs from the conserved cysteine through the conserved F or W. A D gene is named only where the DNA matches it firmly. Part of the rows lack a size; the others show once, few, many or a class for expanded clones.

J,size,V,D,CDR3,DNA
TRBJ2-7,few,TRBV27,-,CASSPQTSYEQYF,TGTGCCAGCAGTCCGCAAACGTCCTACGAGCAGTACTTC
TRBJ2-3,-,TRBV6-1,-,CASLRGRTDTQYF,TGTGCCAGCCTCCGGGGGCGCACAGATACGCAGTATTTT
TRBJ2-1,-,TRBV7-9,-,CASSLAGGMRNEQFF,TGTGCCAGCAGCTTAGCGGGGGGAATGAGGAATGAGCAGTTCTTC
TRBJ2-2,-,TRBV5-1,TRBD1,CASSGGQGINTGELFF,TGCGCCAGCAGCGGGGGACAGGGGATTAACACCGGGGAGCTGTTTTTT
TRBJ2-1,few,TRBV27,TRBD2,CASSLSGLAGGPNNEQFF,TGTGCCAGCAGTTTAAGTGGTCTAGCGGGGGGGCCCAACAATGAGCAGTTCTTC
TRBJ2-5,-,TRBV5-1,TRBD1,CASSLLGTGGLETQYF,TGCGCCAGCAGCTTACTCGGGACAGGGGGCTTGGAGACCCAGTACTTC
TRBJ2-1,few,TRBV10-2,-,CASVIGSSPYNEQFF,TGCGCCAGCGTGATCGGCTCCTCGCCCTACAATGAGCAGTTCTTC
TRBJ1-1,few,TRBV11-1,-,CASSPSAGEAFF,TGTGCCAGCAGCCCTAGCGCAGGCGAAGCTTTCTTT
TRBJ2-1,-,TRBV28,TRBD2,CASSFPLSKRGGFEGAYNEQFF,TGTGCCAGCAGTTTCCCCCTCTCTAAGCGGGGGGGCTTTGAGGGGGCATACAATGAGCAGTTCTTC
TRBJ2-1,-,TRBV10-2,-,CASSEGASLAPRANEQFF,TGCGCCAGCAGTGAGGGGGCGTCCCTAGCACCACGGGCCAATGAGCAGTTCTTC
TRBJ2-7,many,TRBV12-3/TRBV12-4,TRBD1,CASSQTGTGVAYEQYF,TGTGCCAGCAGTCAGACCGGGACAGGGGTTGCCTACGAGCAGTACTTC
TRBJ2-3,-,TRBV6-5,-,CASSYSMQGLSTDTQYF,TGTGCCAGCAGTTACTCGATGCAGGGCCTTAGCACAGATACGCAGTATTTT
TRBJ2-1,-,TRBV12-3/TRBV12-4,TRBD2,CASRQTKGLAGGGEQFF,TGTGCCAGCAGGCAAACCAAGGGACTAGCGGGAGGGGGTGAGCAGTTCTTC
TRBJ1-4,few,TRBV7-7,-,CASSPPRKGVHEKLFF,TGTGCCAGCAGCCCCCCTCGGAAGGGGGTTCATGAAAAACTGTTTTTT
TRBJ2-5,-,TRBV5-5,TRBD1,CASSPTGGFLREETQYF,TGTGCCAGCAGCCCAACAGGGGGGTTTTTACGAGAAGAGACCCAGTACTTC
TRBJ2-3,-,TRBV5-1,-,CASSSNIVTADTQYF,TGCGCCAGCAGCTCTAACATCGTAACAGCGGATACGCAGTATTTT
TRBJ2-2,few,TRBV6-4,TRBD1,CASKRTGTGDTGELFF,TGTGCCAGCAAACGAACTGGGACAGGGGATACCGGGGAGCTGTTTTTT
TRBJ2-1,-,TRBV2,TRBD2,CAICFLRTSGESYNEQFF,TGTGCCATCTGTTTCCTTAGGACTAGCGGGGAATCCTACAATGAGCAGTTCTTC
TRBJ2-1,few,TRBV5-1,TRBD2,CASSFAGVSDNEQFF,TGCGCCAGCAGCTTCGCGGGAGTTTCCGACAATGAGCAGTTCTTC